This T cell receptor beta chain was identified during a study of blood T cell repertoires in COVID-19. Study processing details: By means of reference gene primer amplification, nucleated cell counts were estimated. Some clones are missing from TCRdb's copy, which holds only in-frame ones; the method was immunoSEQ multiplex PCR. V and J calls and clone size come straight from that table; D and trimming were deduced from the DNA. There are approximately 62,000 clones in the sample; about 90% occur only once, and 1.4% lies in the top ten. CDR3 length equals 17 residues. J is TRBJ1-2 and V is TRBV21-1. TRBV21-1 is tagged as a pseudogene. The clonotype originates from a man aged 55 to 70 with acute or convalescent COVID-19. Sequencing was done on a sample of peripheral blood. CDR3 DNA: TGTGCCAGCAGCAAAGCTCTTAAAGCAGGGAGGCTCTCGGGCTACACCTTC. It translates to CASSKALKAGRLSGYTF.